This T cell receptor beta chain is drawn from a study of early T cells in non-severe SARS-CoV-2 infection. By its share, this clonotype is medium-sized. Each single cDNA molecule received a unique molecular identifier. Using its own MiXCR run on the 5' RACE reads, TCRdb lists one record per CDR3 protein. Of about 25,000 distinct CDR3 sequences listed, roughly 4.9% were seen once; the top ten hold 10%. The receptor was isolated from an adult who was a healthcare worker with PCR-confirmed SARS-CoV-2 infection or an uninfected control (not recorded which). Source material: whole blood.

DNA of the CDR3: TGCAGTGCTAGAGCGAAGGTAGCGGGAGCAGGAGATACGCAGTATTTT. This sequence encodes CSARAKVAGAGDTQYF. The chain carries TRBV20-1 and TRBJ2-3; 9 bases are a match to TRBD2. With 1 base clipped from V and 5 bases from J, the junction kept 10 bases outside the gene matches. Germline V CDR1 and CDR2: DFQATT, SNEGSKA (reference sequence). The CDR3 is 16 amino acids.